Listed below are T cell receptor beta chains from one sample, sequenced in a study of identical twins. TCRdb reprocessed the 5' RACE reads via MiXCR and lists one record per CDR3 protein. The table lists about 530,000 distinct CDR3 sequences, around 20% of them singletons. These same records also appear under a second study, on yellow fever vaccine responses in identical twins.

Specimen: CD4+ T cells sorted from blood. The receptors stem from a woman between 18 and 30 years old in good health. Each CDR3 is given with its conserved first and last residue. Fields, in order: D gene, V gene, J gene, clone size, CDR3 protein, CDR3 DNA. A D gene is named only where the DNA matches it firmly. Not all rows give a size; the values are once, few, many and, for expanded clones, a class.

D gene: NA; V gene: TRBV11-3; J gene: TRBJ2-7; clone size: NA; CDR3 protein: CASSSGQSPYEQYF; CDR3 DNA: TGTGCCAGCAGCTCAGGACAGAGCCCTTACGAGCAGTACTTC
D gene: NA; V gene: TRBV5-6; J gene: TRBJ1-2; clone size: NA; CDR3 protein: CASSRGSGDGYTF; CDR3 DNA: TGTGCCAGCAGTCGTGGTTCCGGGGATGGCTACACCTTC
D gene: TRBD1; V gene: TRBV7-9; J gene: TRBJ2-2; clone size: few; CDR3 protein: CASSFSGTGAGELFF; CDR3 DNA: TGTGCCAGCAGCTTTAGCGGGACAGGGGCCGGGGAGCTGTTTTTT
D gene: TRBD1; V gene: TRBV27; J gene: TRBJ2-2; clone size: NA; CDR3 protein: CASIRDRVTGELFF; CDR3 DNA: TGTGCCAGCATACGGGACAGGGTCACCGGGGAGCTGTTTTTT
D gene: NA; V gene: TRBV12-3/TRBV12-4; J gene: TRBJ1-1; clone size: NA; CDR3 protein: CASSLLTSGNTEAFF; CDR3 DNA: TGTGCCAGCAGTTTGCTAACATCCGGGAACACTGAAGCTTTCTTT
D gene: TRBD2; V gene: TRBV4-1; J gene: TRBJ2-3; clone size: NA; CDR3 protein: CASSQVILAGALDTQYF; CDR3 DNA: TGCGCCAGCAGCCAAGTGATCCTAGCGGGAGCGTTAGATACGCAGTATTTT
D gene: NA; V gene: TRBV12-3/TRBV12-4; J gene: TRBJ2-2; clone size: NA; CDR3 protein: CASSPHRSTGELFF; CDR3 DNA: TGTGCCAGCAGTCCCCATCGGAGTACCGGGGAGCTGTTTTTT
D gene: NA; V gene: TRBV5-1; J gene: TRBJ2-7; clone size: few; CDR3 protein: CASSLLTADSYEQYF; CDR3 DNA: TGCGCCAGCAGCTTGCTGACAGCAGATTCCTACGAGCAGTACTTC
D gene: NA; V gene: TRBV20-1; J gene: TRBJ2-6; clone size: NA; CDR3 protein: CSAWQSGANVLTF; CDR3 DNA: TGCAGTGCTTGGCAGTCTGGGGCCAACGTCCTGACTTTC
D gene: TRBD2; V gene: TRBV10-2; J gene: TRBJ2-1; clone size: few; CDR3 protein: CASSESGRASYNEQFF; CDR3 DNA: TGCGCCAGCAGTGAGAGCGGGAGGGCCTCCTACAATGAGCAGTTCTTC
D gene: TRBD2; V gene: TRBV4-1; J gene: TRBJ2-3; clone size: NA; CDR3 protein: CASSQEKLAGGPTDTQYF; CDR3 DNA: TGCGCCAGCAGCCAAGAAAAATTAGCGGGAGGGCCCACAGATACGCAGTATTTT
D gene: TRBD1; V gene: TRBV9; J gene: TRBJ1-1; clone size: NA; CDR3 protein: CASSVTDRAVEAFF; CDR3 DNA: TGTGCCAGCAGCGTAACAGACAGGGCGGTTGAAGCTTTCTTT
D gene: NA; V gene: TRBV5-1; J gene: TRBJ1-6; clone size: few; CDR3 protein: CASSVTAQTLNSPLHF; CDR3 DNA: TGCGCCAGCAGCGTCACGGCACAGACATTGAATTCACCCCTCCACTTT
D gene: NA; V gene: TRBV2; J gene: TRBJ2-2; clone size: NA; CDR3 protein: CASSERTANTGELFF; CDR3 DNA: TGTGCCAGCAGTGAAAGGACGGCCAACACCGGGGAGCTGTTTTTT
D gene: TRBD2; V gene: TRBV5-1; J gene: TRBJ2-1; clone size: NA; CDR3 protein: CASSQGLAGIEQFF; CDR3 DNA: TGCGCCAGCAGCCAGGGACTAGCGGGAATAGAGCAGTTCTTC
D gene: TRBD1; V gene: TRBV11-2; J gene: TRBJ2-6; clone size: NA; CDR3 protein: CASRTSGGRGANVLTF; CDR3 DNA: TGTGCCAGCAGAACGTCAGGGGGCAGAGGGGCCAACGTCCTGACTTTC
D gene: NA; V gene: TRBV20-1; J gene: TRBJ1-1; clone size: NA; CDR3 protein: CSGDENTEAFF; CDR3 DNA: TGCAGTGGGGACGAGAACACTGAAGCTTTCTTT
D gene: NA; V gene: TRBV4-1; J gene: TRBJ2-7; clone size: NA; CDR3 protein: CASSQDSGSREQYF; CDR3 DNA: TGCGCCAGCAGCCAAGATTCGGGCAGTCGGGAGCAGTACTTC
D gene: TRBD1; V gene: TRBV3-1; J gene: TRBJ2-5; clone size: few; CDR3 protein: CASSRQGGGETQYF; CDR3 DNA: TGTGCCAGCAGTCGACAGGGTGGAGGAGAGACCCAGTACTTC
D gene: NA; V gene: TRBV4-2; J gene: TRBJ2-7; clone size: NA; CDR3 protein: CASSPGAARGDLRVEQYF; CDR3 DNA: TGTGCCAGCAGCCCCGGGGCAGCGAGGGGAGACTTGAGGGTCGAGCAGTACTTC
D gene: NA; V gene: TRBV20-1; J gene: TRBJ2-1; clone size: NA; CDR3 protein: CSATGFSYNEQFF; CDR3 DNA: TGCAGTGCTACAGGCTTTTCCTACAATGAGCAGTTCTTC
D gene: TRBD1; V gene: TRBV4-1; J gene: TRBJ1-3; clone size: few; CDR3 protein: CASSHQGQFSGNTIYF; CDR3 DNA: TGCGCCAGCAGCCACCAGGGACAGTTCTCTGGAAACACCATATATTTT
D gene: TRBD2; V gene: TRBV4-1; J gene: TRBJ2-1; clone size: few; CDR3 protein: CASSQPRLAGYNEQFF; CDR3 DNA: TGCGCCAGCAGCCAACCGAGACTAGCGGGCTACAATGAGCAGTTCTTC
D gene: TRBD2; V gene: TRBV20-1; J gene: TRBJ2-1; clone size: NA; CDR3 protein: CSASRTSGDNEQFF; CDR3 DNA: TGCAGTGCTAGCAGGACTAGCGGGGACAATGAGCAGTTCTTC
D gene: NA; V gene: TRBV12-3/TRBV12-4; J gene: TRBJ2-7; clone size: NA; CDR3 protein: CASSLMSGEQYF; CDR3 DNA: TGTGCCAGCAGTTTGATGAGCGGCGAGCAGTACTTC
D gene: NA; V gene: TRBV5-1; J gene: TRBJ1-1; clone size: few; CDR3 protein: CASSLGLGYTEAFF; CDR3 DNA: TGCGCCAGCAGCTTGGGACTCGGCTACACTGAAGCTTTCTTT
D gene: TRBD2; V gene: TRBV11-2; J gene: TRBJ2-3; clone size: NA; CDR3 protein: CASGITGTSGRDTQYF; CDR3 DNA: TGTGCCAGCGGGATTACCGGGACTAGCGGGAGGGATACGCAGTATTTT
D gene: TRBD2; V gene: TRBV12-3/TRBV12-4; J gene: TRBJ2-2; clone size: NA; CDR3 protein: CASSLAAGGPNTGELFF; CDR3 DNA: TGTGCCAGCAGTTTAGCAGCGGGAGGTCCGAACACCGGGGAGCTGTTTTTT
D gene: TRBD2; V gene: TRBV2; J gene: TRBJ2-5; clone size: NA; CDR3 protein: CASSETSTRGETQYF; CDR3 DNA: TGTGCCAGCAGCGAGACTAGCACGAGGGGAGAGACCCAGTACTTC
D gene: TRBD1; V gene: TRBV20-1; J gene: TRBJ2-2; clone size: few; CDR3 protein: CSARPTGDGELFF; CDR3 DNA: TGCAGTGCTAGACCGACAGGGGACGGGGAGCTGTTTTTT
D gene: NA; V gene: TRBV5-1; J gene: TRBJ2-4; clone size: few; CDR3 protein: CASSPGGLDIQYF; CDR3 DNA: TGCGCCAGCAGCCCAGGGGGGCTGGACATTCAGTACTTC
D gene: NA; V gene: TRBV7-8; J gene: TRBJ2-3; clone size: many; CDR3 protein: CASSLGPPDTQYF; CDR3 DNA: TGTGCCAGCAGCTTAGGGCCCCCAGATACGCAGTATTTT
D gene: TRBD1; V gene: TRBV24-1; J gene: TRBJ2-5; clone size: few; CDR3 protein: CATSELTGDQETQYF; CDR3 DNA: TGTGCCACCAGTGAGTTGACAGGGGACCAAGAGACCCAGTACTTC
D gene: NA; V gene: TRBV20-1; J gene: TRBJ1-5; clone size: few; CDR3 protein: CSATRDSNQPQHF; CDR3 DNA: TGCAGTGCTACCAGAGATAGCAATCAGCCCCAGCATTTT
D gene: NA; V gene: TRBV4-1; J gene: TRBJ2-3; clone size: NA; CDR3 protein: CASSQIGTSTDTQYF; CDR3 DNA: TGCGCCAGCAGCCAGATCGGGACTAGCACAGATACGCAGTATTTT
D gene: NA; V gene: TRBV5-1; J gene: TRBJ2-5; clone size: once; CDR3 protein: CASRVGFAAETQYF; CDR3 DNA: TGCGCCAGCAGGGTCGGGTTTGCGGCAGAGACCCAGTACTTC
D gene: TRBD1; V gene: TRBV12-3/TRBV12-4; J gene: TRBJ1-2; clone size: many; CDR3 protein: CASSLLQGAYGYTF; CDR3 DNA: TGTGCCAGCAGTTTACTGCAGGGGGCCTATGGCTACACCTTC
D gene: NA; V gene: TRBV7-9; J gene: TRBJ2-3; clone size: NA; CDR3 protein: CASSLGGGDTDTQYF; CDR3 DNA: TGTGCCAGCAGCTTAGGAGGGGGTGACACAGATACGCAGTATTTT
D gene: NA; V gene: TRBV13; J gene: TRBJ2-6; clone size: NA; CDR3 protein: CASSLGLGGTGANVLTF; CDR3 DNA: TGTGCCAGCAGCTTAGGCCTTGGGGGTACCGGGGCCAACGTCCTGACTTTC
D gene: TRBD2; V gene: TRBV6-1; J gene: TRBJ2-2; clone size: few; CDR3 protein: CASSAWMIAGGPGGELFF; CDR3 DNA: TGTGCCAGCAGTGCCTGGATGATAGCGGGGGGGCCCGGCGGGGAGCTGTTTTTT
D gene: NA; V gene: TRBV5-5; J gene: TRBJ1-1; clone size: NA; CDR3 protein: CASSFIQSLENAEAFF; CDR3 DNA: TGTGCCAGCAGCTTCATACAGTCGTTGGAAAACGCTGAAGCTTTCTTT
D gene: NA; V gene: TRBV5-1; J gene: TRBJ2-3; clone size: NA; CDR3 protein: CASRATRSTDTQYF; CDR3 DNA: TGCGCCAGCAGGGCTACTAGGAGCACAGATACGCAGTATTTT
D gene: NA; V gene: TRBV6-6; J gene: TRBJ1-4; clone size: NA; CDR3 protein: CASRLQEEKLFF; CDR3 DNA: TGTGCCAGCAGACTACAGGAAGAAAAACTGTTTTTT
D gene: NA; V gene: TRBV12-3/TRBV12-4; J gene: TRBJ1-5; clone size: NA; CDR3 protein: CASSLRALRSNQPQHF; CDR3 DNA: TGTGCCAGCAGTTTAAGGGCTTTGAGGTCCAATCAGCCCCAGCATTTT
D gene: TRBD2; V gene: TRBV5-1; J gene: TRBJ2-1; clone size: NA; CDR3 protein: CASSYGLAALTDEQFF; CDR3 DNA: TGCGCCAGCAGCTATGGACTAGCGGCCCTAACAGATGAGCAGTTCTTC
D gene: NA; V gene: TRBV7-9; J gene: TRBJ2-6; clone size: NA; CDR3 protein: CASSLAGAGANVLTF; CDR3 DNA: TGTGCCAGCAGCTTAGCAGGGGCTGGGGCCAACGTCCTGACTTTC
D gene: NA; V gene: TRBV11-2; J gene: TRBJ2-1; clone size: NA; CDR3 protein: CASSLGSSGSYNEQFF; CDR3 DNA: TGTGCCAGCAGCTTAGGTTCAAGCGGTTCCTACAATGAGCAGTTCTTC
D gene: NA; V gene: TRBV20-1; J gene: TRBJ2-1; clone size: NA; CDR3 protein: CSAPSVAVDEQFF; CDR3 DNA: TGCAGTGCTCCTTCTGTGGCGGTGGATGAGCAGTTCTTC
D gene: TRBD2; V gene: TRBV5-5; J gene: TRBJ2-3; clone size: once; CDR3 protein: CASSPPRSGNTDTQYF; CDR3 DNA: TGTGCCAGCAGCCCACCCCGCAGCGGGAACACAGATACGCAGTATTTT
D gene: TRBD1; V gene: TRBV29-1; J gene: TRBJ2-2; clone size: many; CDR3 protein: CSVSTGGMIGELFF; CDR3 DNA: TGCAGCGTATCGACAGGGGGAATGATCGGGGAGCTGTTTTTT
D gene: NA; V gene: TRBV5-1; J gene: TRBJ1-5; clone size: many; CDR3 protein: CASSFRREGQPQHF; CDR3 DNA: TGCGCCAGCAGCTTCCGCAGGGAAGGTCAGCCCCAGCATTTT
D gene: NA; V gene: TRBV5-4; J gene: TRBJ2-2; clone size: NA; CDR3 protein: CAITGTPNTGELFF; CDR3 DNA: TGTGCCATCACCGGGACGCCGAACACCGGGGAGCTGTTTTTT
D gene: TRBD1; V gene: TRBV3-1; J gene: TRBJ2-7; clone size: NA; CDR3 protein: CASSQGATGNHEQYF; CDR3 DNA: TGTGCCAGCAGCCAAGGCGCGACAGGGAACCACGAGCAGTACTTC
D gene: TRBD1; V gene: TRBV7-9; J gene: TRBJ1-4; clone size: few; CDR3 protein: CASSPGDRINEKLFF; CDR3 DNA: TGTGCCAGCAGCCCGGGGGACAGAATTAATGAAAAACTGTTTTTT
D gene: NA; V gene: TRBV6-1; J gene: TRBJ2-1; clone size: NA; CDR3 protein: CASRMDFTYYNEQFF; CDR3 DNA: TGTGCCAGCAGAATGGACTTCACCTATTACAATGAGCAGTTCTTC